This T cell receptor beta chain was captured by sequencing in a study of identical twins. Study-wide results and limits: Insertion counts were lower in abundant cord blood beta clonotypes, a trend that memory repertoires did not show. Shared out-of-frame alpha sequences (those common to twins) showed excess low generation probability. Invariant cells of the MAIT and iNKT types might have partly distorted the zero-insertion analyses.

This clonotype was observed a few times. Antigen unknown. This CDR3 region has 16 residues. After removal of 7 bases from V and 1 base from J, the junction contained 11 bases not matched to a gene. The germline CDR1 and CDR2 sequences are MNHEY and SVGEGT. A single record per CDR3 protein comes from TCRdb applying MiXCR to the 5' RACE reads. The sample lists approximately 300,000 distinct CDR3 sequences, 7.5% to 9.5% occurring once. This sample also appeared in a second study, on yellow fever vaccine responses in identical twins. From that report: Reportedly, twins' vaccine T cell responses looked partly convergent and partly personalized.

Sequences were obtained from CD8+ T cells sorted from blood. This chain connects TRBV6-2 or TRBV6-3 to TRBJ2-5; 8 bases line up with TRBD1. This clonotype was sampled from a woman aged 18-29 years in good health. This CDR3 is CASIHGTGSLQETQYF. CDR3 nucleotide sequence: TGTGCCAGCATCCACGGGACAGGAAGCCTCCAAGAGACCCAGTACTTC.